These 5 T cell receptor beta chains share one sample of origin, sequenced in a study of T cells in Graves' hyperthyroidism and ophthalmopathy. Amplification yielded TCR beta CDR3 regions, with RNA transcripts as the source. RT-PCR in the first round (using the HTBI primer set) targeted the TCR CDR3. TCRdb redid the calling of the multiplex PCR reads with MiXCR, one entry per CDR3 protein. The sample has a few hundred thousand distinct CDR3 sequences; just over 45% are singletons. The sample comprised peripheral blood or thyroid tissue (not recorded which). Receptors originate from a woman aged 18-29 years with Graves' hyperthyroidism.

V is TRBV20-1 and J is TRBJ1-2; D might be TRBD1 (5 bases). Trimming stripped 2 bases from V and 6 bases from J, with 13 bases between. This CDR3 is built from 13 residues. Germline assignment: CDR1 DFQATT and CDR2 SNEGSKA (reference sequence). CDR3 loop: CSARSFGGNGYTF. The CDR3 DNA follows: TGCAGTGCTAGATCTTTCGGGGGTAATGGCTACACCTTC.

The gene calls are TRBV6-5 and TRBJ2-7; TRBD2 might be the D (5 bases). The CDR3 sequence is 14 residues long. Germline V gene data show CDR1 as MNHEY and CDR2 as SVGAGI. V lost 2 bases to trimming and J lost 7 bases, with 15 bases between them. CDR3 sequence: CASSYTVDGKEQYF. CDR3 sequence (DNA): TGTGCCAGCAGTTACACAGTAGACGGGAAAGAGCAGTACTTC.

This clonotype was counted at least ten times. The chain is built from TRBV20-1 and TRBJ2-5; 14 nucleotides align to TRBD2. This CDR3 spans 14 amino acids. Germline assignment: CDR1 DFQATT and CDR2 SNEGSKA (reference sequence). V shed 5 bases, J shed 5 bases, and the junction held 4 bases outside the gene matches. The CDR3: CSAGTSGSLETQYF. In DNA, the CDR3 is TGCAGTGCTGGGACTAGCGGGAGTCTGGAGACCCAGTACTTC.

In its sample, this clonotype was seen once. This chain joins TRBV19 and TRBJ1-5; D is perhaps TRBD1 (5 bases). V was clipped by 2 bases and J by 8 bases, with 22 bases between them. The CDR3 consists of 17 residues. Germline CDR1 and CDR2: LNHDA and SQIVND (reference sequence). The CDR3 DNA sequence: TGTGCCAGTAGTATACTGGGGCTAGCGGGGGGGAATGAGCCCCAGCATTTT. Translated, it gives CASSILGLAGGNEPQHF. Combining the CDR3 with reference TRBV19 and TRBJ1-5 gives the whole variable domain DGGITQSPKYLFRKEGQNVTLSCEQNLNHDAMYWYRQDPGQGLRLIYYSQIVNDFQKGDIAEGYSVSREKKESFPLTVTSAQKNPTAFYLCASSILGLAGGNEPQHFGDGTRLSIL.

V is TRBV7-2 and J is TRBJ2-5, with D perhaps TRBD2 (6 bases). Germline lookup yields CDR1 SGHTA and CDR2 FQGNSA. The ends were cut back, 2 bases at V and 13 bases at J, with 11 bases in the middle. CDR3 length equals 11 residues. CDR3 loop: CASSLIAVRYF. CDR3 nucleotide sequence: TGTGCCAGCAGCTTAATAGCGGTTCGGTACTTC.